One sample yielded the 10 T cell receptor beta chains listed below, sequenced in a study of patients and donors after allogeneic stem cell transplantation. Via MiXCR, TCRdb re-called the RT-PCR reads, giving one row per CDR3 protein. Among roughly 960,000 distinct CDR3 sequences, approximately 19% were seen once, and the ten largest hold roughly 6%. Sequenced input: blood, either unsorted or a sorted T cell fraction (not recorded which). The receptors shown here come from a human donor who was either an allogeneic HSCT recipient or a stem cell or donor lymphocyte infusion donor (not recorded which). It is not recorded whose cells these are; they may come from a transplant donor.

The CDR3 region is CASSQARGATNEKLFF. As DNA, the CDR3 is TGCGCCAGCAGCCAAGCCAGGGGGGCAACTAATGAAAAACTGTTTTTT. The genes are TRBV4-3 and TRBJ1-4, with 7 positions matching TRBD1. The V gene end was trimmed by 1 base and the J gene end by 0 bases; junction bases not matched to a gene: 2. This CDR3 has 16 residues. Germline loops: CDR1 LGHNA, CDR2 YSLEER.

In its sample, this clonotype was seen many times. The chain joins TRBV27 to TRBJ1-2; D remains unclear. V was clipped by 5 bases and J by 8 bases, with 15 bases between them. Germline values: CDR1 MNHEY, CDR2 SMNVEV (reference sequence). The CDR3 length is 13 residues. Written as DNA, the CDR3 is TGTGCCAGCAGTCTCTCCATCTGGGAAGGCTACACCTTC. It translates to CASSLSIWEGYTF.

This clonotype was seen at least ten times. V usage is TRBV12-3 or TRBV12-4 and J usage is TRBJ2-2, with 8 nucleotides matching TRBD2. V lost 5 bases and J lost 6; bases outside the gene matches: 2. CDR3 length: 13 residues. The CDR3: CASSPGLAGELFF. CDR3 sequence (DNA): TGTGCCAGCAGTCCGGGACTAGCCGGGGAGCTGTTTTTT.

The sample holds a few counts of this clonotype. This rearrangement joins TRBV18 to TRBJ2-7, with D possibly matching TRBD2 (5 bases). Germline assignment: CDR1 KGHSH and CDR2 LQKENI. V dropped 1 base and J dropped 2 bases, with 12 bases sitting between them. The CDR3 runs 15 residues. The CDR3: CASSPLLGETYEQYF. DNA of the CDR3: TGTGCCAGCTCACCACTTCTCGGGGAAACCTACGAGCAGTACTTC.

In regard to this clonotype: A read error is possible here, since a much larger clone lies one base away. The rearrangement links TRBV9 to TRBJ2-1; the D is unclear. CDR1 SGDLS and CDR2 YYNGEE come from the germline V gene. This CDR3 has 13 residues. Trimming removed 6 bases at V and 5 bases at J, with 12 bases between. This CDR3 reads CASTAEVDNEQFF. CDR3 DNA: TGTGCCAGCACAGCAGAGGTGGACAATGAGCAGTTCTTC. Full variable domain (remainder filled in from reference TRBV9 and TRBJ2-1): DSGVTQTPKHLITATGQRVTLRCSPRSGDLSVYWYQQSLDQGLQFLIQYYNGEERAKGNILERFSAQQFPDLHSELNLSSLELGDSALYFCASTAEVDNEQFFGPGTRLTVL.

This clonotype was counted between two and nine times. The chain links TRBV12-3 or TRBV12-4 to TRBJ1-1; D is possibly TRBD1 (6 bases). Between the trimmed V and J ends, which lost 6 bases and 7 bases, there was a span of 18 bases. CDR3 length equals 14 residues. The CDR3 reads CASSGIQGGSEAFF. The CDR3 DNA reads TGTGCCAGCAGCGGAATTCAAGGGGGAAGTGAAGCTTTCTTT.

This clonotype was observed a handful of times. This chain connects TRBV29-1 to TRBJ2-3, with D perhaps matching TRBD2 (6 bases). The CDR3 has 13 residues. CDR1 and CDR2 (germline): SQVTM, ANQGSEA. The germline V and J ends were trimmed by 7 bases and 0 bases, with 11 bases remaining between them. DNA of the CDR3: TGCAGCGCGGCGGGGAGGAGCACAGATACGCAGTATTTT. Its translation is CSAAGRSTDTQYF.

This clonotype appeared a few times. The V gene is TRBV7-9, the J gene TRBJ2-1; D remains ambiguous. This CDR3 comprises 15 residues. Germline assignment: CDR1 SEHNR and CDR2 FQNEAQ (reference sequence). Deletions cut 1 base from V and 5 bases from J, with 12 bases between. The CDR3 here is CASSLETLIHNEQFF. The DNA for the CDR3 is TGTGCCAGCAGCTTAGAGACGCTAATCCACAATGAGCAGTTCTTC.

This clonotype was found a few times. This chain links TRBV20-1 with TRBJ2-5; 7 bases match TRBD2. V was pared by 3 bases and J by 7 bases, with 8 bases of the junction left unmatched. This CDR3 is built from 13 residues. Germline V gene lookup returns CDR1 DFQATT and CDR2 SNEGSKA (reference sequence). Written as DNA, the CDR3 is TGCAGTGCTAGGGGGGGGGAGCAGGGGACCCAGTACTTC. Its protein is CSARGGEQGTQYF.

The rearrangement links TRBV4-1 to TRBJ2-5; D unclear. The CDR3 is 14 amino acids. Germline-derived CDR1 and CDR2 are MGHRA and YSYEKL. The ends were cut back, 4 bases at V and 3 bases at J, with 12 bases in the middle. The CDR3 loop reads CASSLTFTEETQYF. The CDR3, as DNA: TGCGCCAGCAGCCTGACCTTTACCGAAGAGACCCAGTACTTC.